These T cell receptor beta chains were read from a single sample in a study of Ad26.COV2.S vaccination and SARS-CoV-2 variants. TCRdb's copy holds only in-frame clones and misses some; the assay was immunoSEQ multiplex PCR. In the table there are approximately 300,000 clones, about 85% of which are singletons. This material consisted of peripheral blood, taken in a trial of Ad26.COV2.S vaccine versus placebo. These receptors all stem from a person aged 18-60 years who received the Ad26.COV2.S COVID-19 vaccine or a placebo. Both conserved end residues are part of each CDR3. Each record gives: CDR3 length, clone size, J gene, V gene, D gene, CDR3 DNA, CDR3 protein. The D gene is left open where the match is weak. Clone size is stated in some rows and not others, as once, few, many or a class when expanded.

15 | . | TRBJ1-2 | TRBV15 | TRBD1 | TGTGCCACCAGCAGAGGGGACAGGCCAAACTATGGCTACACCTTC | CATSRGDRPNYGYTF
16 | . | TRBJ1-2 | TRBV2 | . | TGTGCCAGCAGTGAAGCACCAGGGCGGGTGAACTATGGCTACACCTTC | CASSEAPGRVNYGYTF
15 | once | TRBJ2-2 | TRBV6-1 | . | TGTGCCAGCAGTGAAGCTGGGTCGCCCACCGGGGAGCTGTTTTTT | CASSEAGSPTGELFF
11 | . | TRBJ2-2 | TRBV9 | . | TGTGCCAGCAGCGTTGCCGGGGAGCTGTTTTTT | CASSVAGELFF
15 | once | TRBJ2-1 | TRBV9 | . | TGTGCCAGCAGTTCCAGGGCTAGCTCGGGCAATGAGCAGTTCTTC | CASSSRASSGNEQFF
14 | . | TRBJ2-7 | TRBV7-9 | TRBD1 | TGTGCCAGCAGTCCACAGGGGGATTCCTACGAGCAGTACTTC | CASSPQGDSYEQYF
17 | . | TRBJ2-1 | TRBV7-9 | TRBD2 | TGTGCCAGCAGCCCGCAAATAGCGGGGGGTTTATACAATGAGCAGTTCTTC | CASSPQIAGGLYNEQFF
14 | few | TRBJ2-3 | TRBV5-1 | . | TGCGCCAGCAGCTTGATGCCCGCCACAGATACGCAGTATTTT | CASSLMPATDTQYF
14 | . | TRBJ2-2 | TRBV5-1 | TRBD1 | TGCGCCAGCAGACGGACAGGGACCGCCGGGGAGCTGTTTTTT | CASRRTGTAGELFF
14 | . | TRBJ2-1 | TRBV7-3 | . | TGTGCCAGCAGCCGGACAACTACCTACAATGAGCAGTTCTTC | CASSRTTTYNEQFF
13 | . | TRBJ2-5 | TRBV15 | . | TGTGCCACCAGCCCCGTTGGTCGCGAGACCCAGTACTTC | CATSPVGRETQYF
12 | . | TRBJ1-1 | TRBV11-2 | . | TGTGCCAGCAGAAACATGAACACTGAAGCTTTCTTT | CASRNMNTEAFF
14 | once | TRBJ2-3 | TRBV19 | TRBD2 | TGTGCCAGTAGCACGGGACTAGTTACAGATACGCAGTATTTT | CASSTGLVTDTQYF
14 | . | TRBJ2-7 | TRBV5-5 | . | TGTGCCAGCAGCCCTGGGACCTTCTCCTACGAGCAGTACTTC | CASSPGTFSYEQYF
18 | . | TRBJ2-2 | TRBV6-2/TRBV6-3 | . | TGTGCCAGCAGTTACTCGTTTTCAGGAACTCTGAACACCGGGGAGCTGTTTTTT | CASSYSFSGTLNTGELFF
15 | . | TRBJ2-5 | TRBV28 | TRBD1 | TGTGCCAGCAGACCAGGGACAGGGGCTGCGGAGACCCAGTACTTC | CASRPGTGAAETQYF
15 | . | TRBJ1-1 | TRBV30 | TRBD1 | TGTGCCTGGAGCGAGGGGCAGGGGGCGGACACTGAAGCTTTCTTT | CAWSEGQGADTEAFF
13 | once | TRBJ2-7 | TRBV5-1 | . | TGCGCCAGCAGCTCCCGAGGAGTCTACGAGCAGTACTTC | CASSSRGVYEQYF
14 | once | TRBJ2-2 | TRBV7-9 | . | TGTGCCAGCAGCTTAACCCCGCACACCGGGGAGCTGTTTTTT | CASSLTPHTGELFF
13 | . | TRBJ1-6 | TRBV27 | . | TGTGCCAGCAGTCTGTATGGAGAGCAGCGGTTCCACTTT | CASSLYGEQRFHF
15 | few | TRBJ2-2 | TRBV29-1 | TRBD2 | TGCAGCGTCCCCTCGGTGGGGGGAGGGGCCGGGGAGCTGTTTTTT | CSVPSVGGGAGELFF
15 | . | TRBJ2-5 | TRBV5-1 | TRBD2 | TGCGCCAGCAGCTCGGGACTAGCGATTGGAGAGACCCAGTACTTC | CASSSGLAIGETQYF
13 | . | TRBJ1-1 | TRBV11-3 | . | TGTGCCAGCAGGGAGGTGGAGAGCACTGAAGCTTTCTTT | CASREVESTEAFF
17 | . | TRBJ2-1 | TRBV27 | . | TGTGCCAGCGGAAATTCCGTGTGGGGGGGCCTCCGCGGTGAGCAGTTCTTC | CASGNSVWGGLRGEQFF
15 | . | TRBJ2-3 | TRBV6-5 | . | TGTGCCAGCAGTTTCGGGGGTGCTAGCACAGATACGCAGTATTTT | CASSFGGASTDTQYF
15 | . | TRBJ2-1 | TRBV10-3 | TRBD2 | TGTGCCATCAGTGAGTTGGGACTAGCGGGGTTTGAGCAGTTCTTC | CAISELGLAGFEQFF
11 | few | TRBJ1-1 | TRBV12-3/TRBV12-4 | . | TGTGCCAGCAGCCCATACACTGAAGCTTTCTTT | CASSPYTEAFF
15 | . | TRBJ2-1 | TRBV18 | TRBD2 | TGTGCCAGCTCCTCACGGCCCCCGGGGGGGCATGAGCAGTTCTTC | CASSSRPPGGHEQFF
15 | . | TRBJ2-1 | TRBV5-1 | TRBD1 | TGCGCCAGCAGCCAGGGACAGGGATATTACAATGAGCAGTTCTTC | CASSQGQGYYNEQFF
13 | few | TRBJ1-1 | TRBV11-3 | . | TGTGCCACCGGGGACGTACCGAACACTGAAGCTTTCTTT | CATGDVPNTEAFF
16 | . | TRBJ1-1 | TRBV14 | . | TGTGCCAGCAGCCAAAGGGGGGTAAGGGGAGACACTGAAGCTTTCTTT | CASSQRGVRGDTEAFF
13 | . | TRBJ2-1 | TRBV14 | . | TGTGCCAGCAGCCAAGGGGTTACTTTGGGGCAGTTCTTC | CASSQGVTLGQFF
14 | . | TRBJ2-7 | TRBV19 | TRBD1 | TGTGCCAGCCTGGACAGGGTTAACTCCTACGAGCAGTACTTC | CASLDRVNSYEQYF
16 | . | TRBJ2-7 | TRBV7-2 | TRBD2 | TGTGCCAGCAGCTTAGGACTAGCGGGGGGGCTTGACGAGCAGTACTTC | CASSLGLAGGLDEQYF
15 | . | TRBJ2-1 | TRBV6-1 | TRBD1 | TGTGCCAGCAGTGAACCGGGACAGGGGCACAATGAGCAGTTCTTC | CASSEPGQGHNEQFF
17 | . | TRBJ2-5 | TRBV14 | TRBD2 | TGTGCCAGCAGCCAGTCCCGACTAGCGGAGTCCCAAGAGACCCAGTACTTC | CASSQSRLAESQETQYF
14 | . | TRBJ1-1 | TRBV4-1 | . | TGCGCCAGCAGCCAGGGGGACTGGAAAACTGAAGCTTTCTTT | CASSQGDWKTEAFF
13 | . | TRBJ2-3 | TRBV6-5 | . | TGTGCCAGCAGTTACCCAGGGACAGATACGCAGTATTTT | CASSYPGTDTQYF
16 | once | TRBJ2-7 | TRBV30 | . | TGTGCCTGGAACGACAACCAGGGATTCGAATCCTACGAGCAGTACTTC | CAWNDNQGFESYEQYF
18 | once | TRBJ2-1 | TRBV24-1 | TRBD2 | TGTGCCACCAGTGATTCCGGGACTAGCGGGGGGGTCCACAATGAGCAGTTCTTC | CATSDSGTSGGVHNEQFF
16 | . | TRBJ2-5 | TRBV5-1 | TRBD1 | TGCGCCAGCAGCTTAACAGGGGCAGCCTCCCAAGAGACCCAGTACTTC | CASSLTGAASQETQYF